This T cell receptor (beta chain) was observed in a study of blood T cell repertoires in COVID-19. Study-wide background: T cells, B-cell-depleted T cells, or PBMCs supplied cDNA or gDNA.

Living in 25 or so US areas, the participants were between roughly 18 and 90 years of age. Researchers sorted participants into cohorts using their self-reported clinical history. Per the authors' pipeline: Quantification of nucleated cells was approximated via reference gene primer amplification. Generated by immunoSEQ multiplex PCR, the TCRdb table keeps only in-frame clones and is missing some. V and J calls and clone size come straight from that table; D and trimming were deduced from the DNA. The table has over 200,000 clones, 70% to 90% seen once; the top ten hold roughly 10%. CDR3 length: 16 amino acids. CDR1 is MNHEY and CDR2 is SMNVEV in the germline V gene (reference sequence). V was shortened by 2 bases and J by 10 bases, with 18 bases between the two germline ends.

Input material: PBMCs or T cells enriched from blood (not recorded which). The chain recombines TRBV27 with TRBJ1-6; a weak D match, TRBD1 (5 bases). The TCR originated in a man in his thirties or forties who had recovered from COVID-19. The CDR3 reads CASSLRIQGSGSPLHF. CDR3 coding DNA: TGTGCCAGCAGTTTAAGGATCCAGGGCTCGGGCTCACCCCTCCACTTT.